The present T cell receptor (beta chain) was sequenced within a study of cytomegalovirus exposure and HLA in healthy donors. The study ran its PCR with 60 Vbeta and 13 Jbeta primers. The repertoire was sequenced with immunoSEQ multiplex PCR; TCRdb's copy has only in-frame clones and lacks some. The sample lists fewer than 70,000 clones; about 86% were seen once. The CDR3 is made up of 14 amino acids. V lost 0 bases and J lost 7, with 14 bases in between. CDR1 and CDR2 from the germline V gene are SGHRS and YFSETQ. Whole-study findings and limits: Generally TCR sequences proved uncommon, though certain public TCRs appeared in numerous donors. Some highly shared sequence variants likely arose as a pipeline artifact. Some V segments, TRBV6-2 and TRBV6-3 among them, were indistinguishable and were therefore excluded.

In the case of this clone: Antigen: not known.

Sequenced: PBMCs. The origin of this receptor is a man between 35 and 55 years old in good health and CMV-seronegative. The chain is built from TRBV5-1 and TRBJ2-7; TRBD2 is a possible D gene (5 bases). The CDR3 sequence is CASSLDGGPGEQYF. DNA for the CDR3: TGCGCCAGCAGCTTGGATGGAGGCCCGGGGGAGCAGTACTTC.